The 23 T cell receptor beta chains listed next were all sequenced from one sample in a study of spatial heterogeneity in lung cancer. General study points: Counts of expanded alpha and beta TCRs within tumors tracked the tumor nonsynonymous mutation count.

The antigens of these receptors remain unknown. Time point specified: sample taken at primary tumor resection. One entry per CDR3 protein, called by TCRdb with MiXCR from the 5' RACE reads. The top ten hold approximately 7.5% of the sample, which has 20,000 to 25,000 distinct CDR3 sequences, roughly 10% seen once. The sample was lung tumor tissue, taken at surgery. These receptors were taken from a male donor with early-stage non-small cell lung cancer.

In its sample, this clonotype was seen many times. This chain connects TRBV7-2 to TRBJ2-5; 10 nucleotides match TRBD2. CDR1 is SGHTA and CDR2 is FQGNSA in the germline V gene. V lost 7 bases, J lost 7 bases, and 9 bases stayed unmatched. This CDR3 has 14 amino acids. The CDR3 DNA sequence: TGTGCCAGCACTGGACTAGCGGCAGGGGGGACCCAGTACTTC. As protein: CASTGLAAGGTQYF.

This clonotype occurred many times. The J gene is TRBJ2-5, the V gene TRBV7-2; D remains unclear. CDR1 and CDR2 (germline): SGHTA, FQGNSA. This CDR3 is built from 14 residues. V lost 0 bases, J lost 5 bases, and 10 bases lay in between. The CDR3 spells CASSLAGQLETQYF. Written as DNA, the CDR3 is TGTGCCAGCAGCTTAGCGGGTCAGCTCGAGACCCAGTACTTC.

This clonotype was counted a few times. This chain uses TRBV5-5 with TRBJ2-1, with 11 nucleotides matching TRBD2. CDR3 size: 15 residues. Germline loops: CDR1 SGHKS, CDR2 YYEKEE (reference sequence). Trimming at V came to 2 bases and at J to 7 bases, leaving 5 bases not matched to a gene. In DNA, the CDR3 is TGTGCCAGCAGCTTACTAGCGGGAGTTCAGAATGAGCAGTTCTTC. Encoded protein: CASSLLAGVQNEQFF.

This clonotype was seen many times. CDR3 protein: CASSQEGAGYTF. The DNA for the CDR3 is TGTGCCAGCAGCCAAGAGGGGGCAGGCTACACCTTC. V is TRBV3-1 and J is TRBJ1-2, with a weak D call TRBD1 (6 bases). CDR3 length: 12 residues. CDR1 is LGHDT and CDR2 is YNNKEL in the germline V gene (reference sequence). The V gene lost 0 bases and the J gene lost 8 bases, with 7 bases spanning the gap.

This clonotype appeared many times. CDR3 region: CASGGRYGYTF. CDR3 nucleotide sequence: TGTGCCAGTGGCGGTCGCTATGGCTACACCTTC. V usage is TRBV25-1 and J usage is TRBJ1-2; D ambiguous. V dropped 9 bases and J dropped 4 bases, with 9 bases sitting between them. There are 11 residues in the CDR3. The germline V gene encodes CDR1 MGHDK and CDR2 SYGVNS.

This clonotype is judged medium-sized. V is TRBV5-1 and J is TRBJ2-7, with D perhaps matching TRBD2 (5 bases). Trimming left V 4 bases short and J 5 bases short, with 13 bases between. Per germline, CDR1 SGHRS and CDR2 YFSETQ. The CDR3 spans 13 residues. CDR3 DNA: TGCGCCAGCAGCACGTTCGGGGTTCACGAGCAGTACTTC. It translates to CASSTFGVHEQYF.

By proportion, this clonotype is medium-sized. The chain combines TRBV7-9 with TRBJ2-5; D unresolved. Looked up from germline, CDR1 is SEHNR and CDR2 is FQNEAQ (reference sequence). Trimming removed 2 bases from V and 2 bases from J, with 9 bases in between. This CDR3 is built from 14 residues. DNA for the CDR3: TGTGCCAGCAGCTTAAAATTGGGACAAGAGACCCAGTACTTC. Its protein is CASSLKLGQETQYF.

This clonotype appeared many times. This chain uses TRBV5-8 with TRBJ1-4, with unresolved D. There are 15 residues in the CDR3. V dropped 1 base and J dropped 0 bases, with 7 bases sitting between them. CDR1 and CDR2 (germline): SGHTS, YDEGEE. The CDR3: CASSLIKTTNEKLFF. As DNA, the CDR3 is TGTGCCAGCAGCTTGATCAAAACAACTAATGAAAAACTGTTTTTT.

This clonotype was seen at least ten times. The chain carries TRBV28 and TRBJ2-1; TRBD2 aligns across 7 bases. This CDR3 has 13 amino acids. V shed 2 bases, J shed 12 bases, and the junction held 7 bases outside the gene matches. Germline CDR1 MDHEN, CDR2 SYDVKM. The CDR3 loop is CASSLSGVRVQFF. DNA for the CDR3: TGTGCCAGCAGTTTAAGCGGGGTCCGCGTGCAGTTCTTC.

This clonotype was seen a handful of times. J is TRBJ2-1 and V is TRBV14; 9 bases are a match to TRBD1. V was clipped by 3 bases and J by 6 bases; unmatched bases: 6. Germline-derived CDR1 and CDR2 are SGHDN and FVKESK. The CDR3 runs 15 residues. Here the CDR3 DNA reads TGTGCCAGCAGCCAGGGACAGGGAGGGATCAATGAGCAGTTCTTC. Protein sequence: CASSQGQGGINEQFF.

This clonotype was counted many times. The chain employs TRBV2 and TRBJ2-4, with D perhaps matching TRBD1 (5 bases). Trimming removed 8 bases at V and 1 base at J, with 12 bases between. Germline V CDR1 and CDR2: SNHLY, FYNNEI. CDR3 size: 14 residues. The CDR3 DNA sequence: TGTGCCAGCCAGGGATATAATGCCAAAAACATTCAGTACTTC. Translated: CASQGYNAKNIQYF. The variable domain in full, completed from reference TRBV2 and TRBJ2-4, reads EPEVTQTPSHQVTQMGQEVILRCVPISNHLYFYWYRQILGQKVEFLVSFYNNEISEKSEIFDDQFSVERPDGSNFTLKIRSTKLEDSAMYFCASQGYNAKNIQYFGAGTRLSVL.

This chain uses TRBV20-1 with TRBJ2-7; the match to TRBD2 covers 10 bases. The V gene end was trimmed by 2 bases and the J gene end by 0 bases; junction bases not matched to a gene: 7. This CDR3 region has 16 residues. CDR1 and CDR2 from the germline V gene are DFQATT and SNEGSKA (reference sequence). The DNA for the CDR3 is TGCAGTGCTAGAAACACTAGCGGGGATAGCTCCTACGAGCAGTACTTC. Translating it yields CSARNTSGDSSYEQYF.

The table lists this clonotype with many counts. The V call is TRBV20-1, the J call TRBJ2-7, with D perhaps being TRBD1 or TRBD2 (5 bases each). The CDR3 runs to 15 residues. Trimming shortened V by 5 bases and J by 5 bases, and 22 bases separated the two germline ends. From germline, CDR1 is DFQATT and CDR2 SNEGSKA (reference sequence). The CDR3 DNA reads TGCAGTGCTTCCATCCGGGGACCCCGAAATGACGAGCAGTACTTC. Its protein product is CSASIRGPRNDEQYF.

This clonotype qualifies as medium-sized. This chain uses TRBV2 with TRBJ2-1; 7 bases match TRBD2. This CDR3 is built from 13 residues. CDR1 is SNHLY, CDR2 FYNNEI, per germline. The junction had 8 bases not matched to a gene; V was cut back by 5 bases and J by 10 bases. Written as DNA, the CDR3 is TGTGCCAGCAGTCCTCCGGGACTACAAGAGCAGTTCTTC. It encodes CASSPPGLQEQFF.

V usage is TRBV7-8 and J usage is TRBJ1-6; no clear D gene. V lost 5 bases and J 0 bases, leaving 11 bases between the germline ends. Looked up from germline, CDR1 is SGHVS and CDR2 is FQNEAQ. CDR3 length: 16 residues. CDR3 bases: TGTGCCAGCAGCCCCGACCCAAGCTCCTATAATTCACCCCTCCACTTT. Translating it yields CASSPDPSSYNSPLHF. Full variable domain (missing parts from reference TRBV7-8 and TRBJ1-6): GAGVSQSPRYKVAKRGQDVALRCDPISGHVSLFWYQQALGQGPEFLTYFQNEAQLDKSGLPSDRFFAERPEGSVSTLKIQRTQQEDSAVYLCASSPDPSSYNSPLHFGNGTRLTVT.

This chain uses TRBV12-3 or TRBV12-4 with TRBJ2-2; a weak D match, TRBD1 (5 bases). V was trimmed by 3 bases and J by 0 bases, leaving 8 bases between them. The CDR3 spans 15 residues. CDR3 coding DNA: TGTGCCAGCAGTTTTGGGGCGGCGAACACCGGGGAGCTGTTTTTT. Translation: CASSFGAANTGELFF.

The chain combines TRBV9 with TRBJ2-3; 9 bases are a match to TRBD1. There are 15 residues in the CDR3. V gave up 2 bases and J gave up 9 bases; unmatched junction bases: 10. Germline CDR1 and CDR2: SGDLS and YYNGEE. Here the CDR3 reads CASSVRDRESSTQYF. The CDR3 DNA reads TGTGCCAGCAGCGTGAGGGACAGGGAGTCGTCCACGCAGTATTTT.

The chain employs TRBV18 and TRBJ2-1; 7 bases align to TRBD1. The CDR3 has 14 amino acids. Germline lookup yields CDR1 KGHSH and CDR2 LQKENI. V shed 3 bases and J 2 bases; nucleotides not matched to a gene: 1. The CDR3 region has the DNA TGTGCCAGCTCACCTACAGGGGCCTACAATGAGCAGTTCTTC. Translating it yields CASSPTGAYNEQFF.

This clonotype has at least ten counts. At one boundary the junction diverges from the germline segment, which might be a read error. The CDR3 loop is CASSQDIWDNSPLHF. Written as DNA, the CDR3 is TGTGCGAGCAGCCAAGATATATGGGACAATTCACCCCTCCACTTT. The gene calls are TRBV3-1 and TRBJ1-6; TRBD1 might be the D (5 bases). The germline gives CDR1 LGHDT, CDR2 YNNKEL (reference sequence). CDR3 length equals 15 residues.

This clonotype rates as medium-sized. The J gene is TRBJ2-1, the V gene TRBV29-1; the match to TRBD2 covers 8 bases. In germline, CDR1 is SQVTM, CDR2 ANQGSEA. This CDR3 has 14 amino acids. V shed 7 bases and J 7 bases; nucleotides not matched to a gene: 12. CDR3 amino acids: CSGQKDGTRNEQFF. Here the CDR3 DNA reads TGCAGCGGGCAAAAAGACGGGACTAGGAATGAGCAGTTCTTC.

In its sample, this clonotype was seen many times. J is TRBJ2-7 and V is TRBV20-1; D unresolved. V lost 3 bases to trimming and J lost 0 bases, with 6 bases between them. The CDR3 length is 12 residues. Germline-derived CDR1 and CDR2 are DFQATT and SNEGSKA (reference sequence). The chain's CDR3 is CSASGSSYEQYF. Here the CDR3 DNA reads TGCAGTGCTAGCGGCAGCTCCTACGAGCAGTACTTC.

This clonotype appeared many times. The rearrangement links TRBV12-3 or TRBV12-4 to TRBJ1-1; maybe TRBD1 (5 bases). Trimming shortened V by 5 bases and J by 10 bases, and 17 bases separated the two germline ends. The CDR3 covers 13 residues. The DNA for the CDR3 is TGTGCCAGCAGTCCCAGAGGGGCTGCGCTAGCTTTCTTT. Its protein is CASSPRGAALAFF.

There are many counts of this clonotype. The chain has TRBV20-1 and TRBJ1-2, with D possibly being TRBD1 (5 bases). CDR1 and CDR2 from the germline V gene are DFQATT and SNEGSKA (reference sequence). V lost 5 bases to trimming and J lost 2 bases, with 9 bases between them. This CDR3 comprises 12 residues. The CDR3 is CSAPDTNYGYTF. The DNA of the CDR3 is TGCAGTGCTCCGGACACGAACTATGGCTACACCTTC.